Shown below are 10 T cell receptor beta chains from a single sample sequenced in a study of graft-versus-host responses after intestinal transplantation. Sequencing used immunoSEQ multiplex PCR; TCRdb keeps in-frame clones, though not all of them. Here the sample spans about 120,000 clones, 85% to 95% being singletons. Their antigens remain unidentified. The input for sequencing was unstimulated CD4+ T cells sorted from spleen or lymph node cells, taken before intestinal transplant. The receptors come from a human donor who received an intestinal transplant.

The chain combines TRBV5-6 with TRBJ1-5, with 7 positions matching TRBD1. The V gene's germline CDR1 is SGHDT and CDR2 YYEEEE. This CDR3 spans 19 amino acids. The V segment lost 3 bases and the J segment 0 bases; nucleotides outside the gene matches: 15. CDR3 protein: CASSSSRGQLGVSNQPQHF. For the CDR3, the DNA is TGTGCCAGCAGCTCTTCGCGGGGACAGCTAGGGGTTAGCAATCAGCCCCAGCATTTT.

The CDR3 region is CASSAVRTSGSFTDTQYF. The DNA of the CDR3 is TGTGCCAGCAGTGCGGTTCGGACTAGCGGGAGTTTCACAGATACGCAGTATTTT. This chain links TRBV6-1 with TRBJ2-3; 13 bases align to TRBD2. Germline V gene data show CDR1 as MNHNS and CDR2 as SASEGT. This CDR3 has 18 residues. The V gene end was trimmed by 4 bases and the J gene end by 2 bases; junction bases not matched to a gene: 9.

The rearrangement uses TRBV9 and TRBJ2-1; 7 positions match TRBD2. The CDR3 contains 11 residues. Germline V CDR1 and CDR2: SGDLS, YYNGEE. After removal of 4 bases from V and 9 bases from J, the junction contained 1 base not matched to a gene. CDR3: CASSPGGEQFF. The CDR3 DNA reads as TGTGCCAGCAGCCCGGGGGGTGAGCAGTTCTTC.

The J gene is TRBJ1-5, the V gene TRBV18; D unclear. V was clipped by 3 bases and J by 4 bases, with 7 bases between them. The CDR3 loop spans 13 amino acids. The germline V gene encodes CDR1 KGHSH and CDR2 LQKENI. Here the CDR3 DNA reads TGTGCCAGCTCACCTTCCCTTAATCAGCCCCAGCATTTT. Translating gives CASSPSLNQPQHF.

The V gene is TRBV11-2, the J gene TRBJ2-1, with 12 bases matching TRBD2. J was trimmed by 0 bases and V by 1 base; bases with no gene match: 7. Germline assignment: CDR1 SGHAT and CDR2 FQNNGV. The CDR3 runs to 19 residues. The CDR3: CASSLVSSGRASSYNEQFF. DNA for the CDR3: TGTGCCAGCAGCTTAGTGTCTAGCGGGAGGGCCAGCTCCTACAATGAGCAGTTCTTC.

The chain joins TRBV2 to TRBJ2-3, with D unclear. Between the trimmed V and J ends, which lost 7 bases and 3 bases, there was a span of 8 bases. There are 12 residues in the CDR3. From germline, CDR1 is SNHLY and CDR2 FYNNEI. The CDR3, as DNA: TGTGCCAGCAAGACGGTGACAGATACGCAGTATTTT. Translation: CASKTVTDTQYF. Complete variable domain (other parts from reference TRBV2 and TRBJ2-3): EPEVTQTPSHQVTQMGQEVILRCVPISNHLYFYWYRQILGQKVEFLVSFYNNEISEKSEIFDDQFSVERPDGSNFTLKIRSTKLEDSAMYFCASKTVTDTQYFGPGTRLTVL.

On this clone itself: This same CDR3 is encoded by further DNA sequences in the sample. The rearrangement uses TRBV28 and TRBJ1-2; D is possibly TRBD1 (6 bases). Germline V lookup: CDR1 MDHEN, CDR2 SYDVKM. Trimming took off 4 bases at V and 4 bases at J, with 7 bases between the two ends. The CDR3 extends over 12 amino acids. The CDR3 bases are TGTGCCAGCAGTTCGGACAGCTATGGCTACACCTTC. Translated: CASSSDSYGYTF.

This chain uses TRBV5-8 with TRBJ2-5; 7 bases are a match to TRBD2. Germline values: CDR1 SGHTS, CDR2 YDEGEE. Unmatched junction bases numbered 6, after V lost 0 bases and J lost 4 bases. This CDR3 has 15 residues. CDR3 coding DNA: TGTGCCAGCAGCTTGGCCCAGGGAGGGCCAGAGACCCAGTACTTC. Amino acids: CASSLAQGGPETQYF.

The V call is TRBV29-1, the J call TRBJ2-5; 11 bases map to TRBD2. The length of the CDR3 is 16 residues. J was trimmed by 6 bases and V by 2 bases; bases with no gene match: 11. Germline values: CDR1 SQVTM, CDR2 ANQGSEA. The CDR3 DNA sequence: TGCAGCGTTGAATATTTAGCGGGAGGGCCCTCGAAGACCCAGTACTTC. Protein: CSVEYLAGGPSKTQYF.

This clone occurred once. The V gene is TRBV6-5, the J gene TRBJ1-5; 7 bases fit TRBD1. The CDR3 contains 13 residues. The V gene's germline CDR1 is MNHEY and CDR2 SVGAGI. Trimming took 2 bases from V and 6 from J; bases not matched to a gene: 1. The CDR3 loop is CASSYQGGQPQHF. The CDR3 DNA follows: TGTGCCAGCAGTTACCAGGGGGGTCAGCCCCAGCATTTT.